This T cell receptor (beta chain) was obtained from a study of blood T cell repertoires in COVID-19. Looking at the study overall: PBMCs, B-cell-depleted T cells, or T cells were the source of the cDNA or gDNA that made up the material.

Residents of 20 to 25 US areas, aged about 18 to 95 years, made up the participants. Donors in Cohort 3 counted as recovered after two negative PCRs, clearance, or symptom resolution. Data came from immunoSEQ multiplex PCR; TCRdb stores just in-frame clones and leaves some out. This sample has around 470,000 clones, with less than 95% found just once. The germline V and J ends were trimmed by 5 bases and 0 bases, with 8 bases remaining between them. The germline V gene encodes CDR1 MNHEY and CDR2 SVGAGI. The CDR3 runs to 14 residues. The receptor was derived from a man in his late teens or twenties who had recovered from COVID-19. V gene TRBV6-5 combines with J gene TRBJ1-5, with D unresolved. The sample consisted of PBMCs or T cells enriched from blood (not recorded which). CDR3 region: CASSLEDSNQPQHF. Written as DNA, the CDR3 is TGTGCCAGCAGTCTGGAGGATAGCAATCAGCCCCAGCATTTT.